Below are 32 T cell receptor beta chains sequenced from a single sample in a study of T cell repertoires in cytomegalovirus infection. Their antigens remain unidentified. MiXCR was run by TCRdb on the reads, yielding one entry per CDR3 protein. In the table there are 450,000 to 550,000 distinct CDR3 sequences, about 42% of which are singletons. Sequencing was performed on cultured PBMCs, taken from culture after CMV antigen stimulation. The receptors originated from a human donor in good health (CMV status not recorded). Some clones in this sample may be carry-over from other donors' samples.

DNA of the CDR3: TGTGCCAGCAGTCCCACCGGGACTAGCCGGGTGACCCAGTACTTC. It codes for CASSPTGTSRVTQYF. The rearrangement links TRBV6-2 or TRBV6-3 to TRBJ2-5; 9 bases fit TRBD2. The CDR3 has 15 residues. Looked up from germline, CDR1 is MNHEY and CDR2 is SVGEGT. V was pared by 5 bases and J by 7 bases, with 11 bases of the junction left unmatched.

The CDR3 nucleotides read TGTGCCAGCAGTGAAGCGGTGGGACAGTTCCCGCAAGAAGCTTTCTTT. Encoded protein: CASSEAVGQFPQEAFF. V gene TRBV6-1 combines with J gene TRBJ1-1; 7 nucleotides match TRBD1. V lost 0 bases, J lost 8 bases, and 12 bases stayed unmatched. This CDR3 is built from 16 residues. Germline loops: CDR1 MNHNS, CDR2 SASEGT.

CDR3 bases: TGTGCCAGCAGCCAAGGGGAACAAGAGACCCAGTACTTC. Residues: CASSQGEQETQYF. V usage is TRBV11-3 and J usage is TRBJ2-5; tentative D call: TRBD1 (5 bases). Germline loops: CDR1 SGHNT, CDR2 YENEEA. CDR3 size: 13 residues. The V gene lost 5 bases and the J gene lost 2 bases, with 9 bases spanning the gap.

Ten or more counts support this clonotype. The CDR3 nucleotides read TGTGCCAGCAGCTCTTATGATCCGAATGAAAAACTGTTTTTT. Protein product: CASSSYDPNEKLFF. This rearrangement joins TRBV7-2 to TRBJ1-4; D not certain. With 4 bases removed from V and 5 bases from J, the gap between germline ends came to 11 bases. Germline CDR1 is SGHTA and CDR2 is FQGNSA. The CDR3 spans 14 residues.

The chain has TRBV10-2 and TRBJ2-3; tentatively, D is TRBD1 (6 bases). This CDR3 comprises 13 residues. Trimming removed 7 bases from V and 6 bases from J, with 14 bases in between. Germline V CDR1 and CDR2: WSHSY, SAAADI. CDR3 nucleotide sequence: TGCGCCAGCACGTGGTCAGGGGAGGATACGCAGTATTTT. Its translation is CASTWSGEDTQYF.

The V and J genes are TRBV27 and TRBJ2-7; 8 nucleotides align to TRBD1. With V trimmed by 6 bases and J by 4 bases, 8 bases remained unmatched. Germline loops: CDR1 MNHEY, CDR2 SMNVEV (reference sequence). The CDR3 covers 14 residues. The CDR3, as DNA: TGTGCCAGCAGATCCGGGACAGGACTTTACGAGCAGTACTTC. This gives the protein CASRSGTGLYEQYF.

The table lists this clonotype with a count of one. The chain links TRBV6-1 to TRBJ2-5; either TRBD1 or TRBD2 may supply D (5 bases each). CDR1 and CDR2 (germline): MNHNS, SASEGT. Trimming pared 3 bases from V and 0 bases from J, leaving 11 bases between. The CDR3 contains 15 residues. In DNA form, the CDR3 reads TGTGCCAGCAGTGACCGTTGGGGGTACCAAGAGACCCAGTACTTC. Translation gives CASSDRWGYQETQYF.

The chain uses TRBV6-1 and TRBJ2-5, with D possibly TRBD2 on 6 matching bases. Germline values: CDR1 MNHNS, CDR2 SASEGT. Trimming took off 7 bases at V and 4 bases at J, with 13 bases between the two ends. The CDR3 totals 13 residues. The CDR3 DNA sequence: TGTGCCAGCATGCGGGGCCCGGGAGAGACCCAGTACTTC. This sequence encodes CASMRGPGETQYF.

The table lists this clonotype with a few counts. The chain joins TRBV7-2 to TRBJ2-1; TRBD2 matches 7 bases. CDR1 SGHTA and CDR2 FQGNSA come from the germline V gene. The CDR3 consists of 12 residues. After removal of 3 bases from V and 9 bases from J, the junction contained 2 bases not matched to a gene. The CDR3: CASSFSGREQFF. The CDR3 bases are TGTGCCAGCAGCTTTAGCGGGCGTGAGCAGTTCTTC.

This chain connects TRBV6-1 to TRBJ1-1; D perhaps matches TRBD1 (6 bases). V was cut by 7 bases and J by 0 bases, with 9 bases left in between. CDR3 length: 13 residues. Per the germline V gene, CDR1 is MNHNS and CDR2 is SASEGT. The CDR3 nucleotides read TGTGCCAGCATTAGGACAGTGAACACTGAAGCTTTCTTT. Protein: CASIRTVNTEAFF.

This clonotype has a handful of counts. The chain employs TRBV7-8 and TRBJ2-3; perhaps TRBD2 as D (5 bases). Germline V gene lookup returns CDR1 SGHVS and CDR2 FQNEAQ. V lost 7 bases and J lost 0, with 8 bases in between. The CDR3 length is 13 residues. The CDR3 reads CASTGGSTDTQYF. CDR3 in DNA: TGTGCCAGCACGGGCGGGAGCACAGATACGCAGTATTTT.

The V gene is TRBV7-2, the J gene TRBJ2-5; 11 bases fit TRBD2. The germline CDR1 and CDR2 sequences are SGHTA and FQGNSA. The CDR3 is 15 residues long. V gave up 7 bases and J gave up 4 bases; unmatched junction bases: 8. Here the CDR3 DNA reads TGTGCCAGCACCACACCTAGCGGGGGGTCAGAGACCCAGTACTTC. It yields the protein CASTTPSGGSETQYF.

The chain uses TRBV6-6 and TRBJ2-3; the match to TRBD1 covers 10 bases. The CDR3 extends over 16 amino acids. Germline loops: CDR1 MNHNY, CDR2 SVGAGI (reference sequence). J was trimmed by 6 bases and V by 2 bases; bases with no gene match: 8. The CDR3 DNA reads as TGTGCCAGCAGTTACCGGACAGGGGGACTACGGGATACGCAGTATTTT. This sequence encodes CASSYRTGGLRDTQYF.

The CDR3 region is CASSLGPVPTYEQYF. The DNA for the CDR3 is TGTGCCAGCAGCTTAGGTCCGGTCCCCACCTACGAGCAGTACTTC. V usage is TRBV7-2 and J usage is TRBJ2-7; D gene uncertain. The CDR3 covers 15 residues. Germline V gives CDR1 SGHTA, CDR2 FQGNSA. V was trimmed by 1 base and J by 2 bases, leaving 12 bases between them.

J is TRBJ2-3 and V is TRBV28; TRBD2 might be the D (8 bases). Trimming removed 5 bases at V and 2 bases at J, with 23 bases between. The CDR3 loop spans 18 amino acids. Germline-derived CDR1 and CDR2 are MDHEN and SYDVKM. The DNA of the CDR3 is TGTGCCAGCAGTACTCGGGGGGGGGACAGCTTTTACACAGATACGCAGTATTTT. Its translation is CASSTRGGDSFYTDTQYF.

This chain uses TRBV7-6 with TRBJ2-1; 14 nucleotides line up with TRBD2. Trimming cost V 6 bases and J 7 bases; bases outside gene matches: 5. The CDR3 has 15 amino acids. The germline CDR1 and CDR2 sequences are SGHVS and FNYEAQ. This chain's CDR3 is CASRATSGRDNEQFF. CDR3 bases: TGTGCCAGCAGGGCGACTAGCGGGAGGGATAATGAGCAGTTCTTC.

This clonotype was seen only a few times. This rearrangement joins TRBV25-1 to TRBJ2-5; D is unresolved. The CDR3 runs 14 residues. Germline V gene sequence: CDR1 MGHDK, CDR2 SYGVNS. V was clipped by 5 bases and J by 1 base, with 11 bases between them. The CDR3 is CASSPFGVQETQYF. In DNA form, the CDR3 reads TGTGCCAGCAGTCCTTTCGGTGTCCAAGAGACCCAGTACTTC.

This clonotype has only a few counts. This rearrangement joins TRBV4-1 to TRBJ2-3; D is perhaps TRBD2 (6 bases). Trimming stripped 1 base from V and 7 bases from J, with 9 bases between. The CDR3 runs to 13 residues. Germline CDR1 MGHRA, CDR2 YSYEKL. The CDR3 nucleotides read TGCGCCAGCAGCCAAGGCGGGGAAAATACGCAGTATTTT. Its protein is CASSQGGENTQYF.

A few counts support this clonotype. The chain is built from TRBV5-5 and TRBJ2-5; D is uncertain. CDR1 and CDR2 from the germline V gene are SGHKS and YYEKEE (reference sequence). Trimming removed 1 base from V and 4 bases from J, with 14 bases in between. The CDR3 contains 15 residues. The CDR3 is CASSLTPVLAETQYF. For the CDR3, the DNA is TGTGCCAGCAGCTTGACCCCTGTACTGGCAGAGACCCAGTACTTC.

DNA for the CDR3: TGTGCCAGCAGAGACGTGGTAAACACCGGGGAGCTGTTTTTT. Protein sequence: CASRDVVNTGELFF. This sequence joins TRBV6-2 or TRBV6-3 and TRBJ2-2; D is uncertain. Germline loops: CDR1 MNHEY, CDR2 SVGEGT. Trimming took 6 bases from V and 2 from J, leaving 10 bases between them. The CDR3 loop spans 14 amino acids.

The chain carries TRBV10-3 and TRBJ2-2; a possible D gene is TRBD2 (6 bases). The V end was cut by 3 bases, the J end by 5 bases, with 10 bases between. The CDR3 covers 14 residues. The germline V gene has CDR1 ENHRY and CDR2 SYGVKD. CDR3 protein: CAISERRGTGELFF. The CDR3 DNA sequence: TGTGCCATCAGTGAAAGGAGGGGAACCGGGGAGCTGTTTTTT.

This clonotype showed up just a few times. The CDR3 sequence: CAASSGRAYEQYF. As DNA, the CDR3 is TGTGCCGCCTCTAGCGGGAGGGCCTACGAGCAGTACTTC. The rearrangement joins TRBV10-3 to TRBJ2-7; TRBD2 aligns across 12 bases. V was clipped by 11 bases and J by 2 bases; unmatched bases: 4. CDR1 is ENHRY, CDR2 SYGVKD, per germline. The length of the CDR3 is 13 residues.

This clonotype was seen more than once but under ten times. The chain has TRBV12-3 or TRBV12-4 and TRBJ2-7, with 8 nucleotides matching TRBD2. The CDR3 consists of 14 residues. Trimming at V came to 4 bases and at J to 4 bases, leaving 6 bases not matched to a gene. CDR3 nucleotides: TGTGCCAGCAGTTCGGGACTAGAAAGTTACGAGCAGTACTTC. Translating gives CASSSGLESYEQYF.

The rearrangement uses TRBV20-1 and TRBJ2-3; D gene uncertain. The CDR3 spans 14 residues. Germline CDR1 reads DFQATT; CDR2 reads SNEGSKA (reference sequence). Trimming removed 3 bases from V and 2 bases from J, with 12 bases in between. DNA for the CDR3: TGCAGTGCTAGTTCCGGCGGTGACACAGATACGCAGTATTTT. Protein product: CSASSGGDTDTQYF.

The table lists this clonotype with many counts. J is TRBJ2-5 and V is TRBV7-2, with D maybe TRBD1 (7 bases). This CDR3 has 14 amino acids. Trimming pared 5 bases from V and 4 bases from J, leaving 14 bases between. The germline V gene encodes CDR1 SGHTA and CDR2 FQGNSA. CDR3 sequence reads: CASSPRGRRETQYF. As DNA, the CDR3 is TGTGCCAGCAGCCCCAGGGGGAGGAGAGAGACCCAGTACTTC. The variable domain in full, completed from reference TRBV7-2 and TRBJ2-5, reads GAGVSQSPSNKVTEKGKDVELRCDPISGHTALYWYRQSLGQGLEFLIYFQGNSAPDKSGLPSDRFSAERTGGSVSTLTIQRTQQEDSAVYLCASSPRGRRETQYFGPGTRLLVL.

V usage is TRBV5-5 and J usage is TRBJ2-1; D may match TRBD1 or TRBD2 (5 bases each). Trimming pared 0 bases from V and 10 bases from J, leaving 23 bases between. The CDR3 is made up of 17 amino acids. Per germline, CDR1 SGHKS and CDR2 YYEKEE (reference sequence). CDR3 residues: CASSLAWDGPSSVEQFF. The CDR3 bases are TGTGCCAGCAGCTTGGCGTGGGACGGCCCATCGAGTGTGGAGCAGTTCTTC.

This chain connects TRBV7-9 to TRBJ2-7; 9 bases are shared with TRBD2. This CDR3 comprises 13 residues. Germline CDR1 and CDR2: SEHNR and FQNEAQ (reference sequence). J lost 4 bases, V lost 4 bases, and 2 bases had no gene match. CDR3 sequence reads: CASSSSGVYEQYF. CDR3 in DNA: TGTGCCAGCAGCTCTAGCGGGGTTTACGAGCAGTACTTC. Together with reference TRBV7-9 and TRBJ2-7, the CDR3 gives the full variable domain: DTGVSQNPRHKITKRGQNVTFRCDPISEHNRLYWYRQTLGQGPEFLTYFQNEAQLEKSRLLSDRFSAERPKGSFSTLEIQRTEQGDSAMYLCASSSSGVYEQYFGPGTRLTVT.

The rearrangement uses TRBV6-2 or TRBV6-3 and TRBJ2-1; 10 bases line up with TRBD2. Looked up from germline, CDR1 is MNHEY and CDR2 is SVGEGT. The CDR3 runs 13 residues. V gave up 8 bases and J gave up 8 bases; unmatched junction bases: 6. The CDR3 sequence: CASASGSRYEQFF. The CDR3 DNA reads as TGTGCCAGCGCTAGCGGGAGTAGGTATGAGCAGTTCTTC.

The chain combines TRBV6-5 with TRBJ2-1, with 7 positions matching TRBD2. J lost 0 bases, V lost 3 bases, and 8 bases had no gene match. The CDR3 extends over 17 amino acids. The germline V gene has CDR1 MNHEY and CDR2 SVGAGI. The CDR3 is CASSYFGGSPSYNEQFF. For the CDR3, the DNA is TGTGCCAGCAGTTATTTTGGCGGGAGCCCCTCCTACAATGAGCAGTTCTTC.

The rearrangement links TRBV7-2 to TRBJ2-3, with D perhaps matching TRBD2 (6 bases). Looked up from germline, CDR1 is SGHTA and CDR2 is FQGNSA. The CDR3 consists of 13 residues. The V end lost 1 base, the J end lost 14 bases, and 16 bases lay between the germline ends. This CDR3 is CASSLVAGGGRYF. The DNA of the CDR3 is TGTGCCAGCAGCTTAGTGGCCGGGGGTGGGCGGTATTTT.

This rearrangement joins TRBV5-6 to TRBJ1-2, with a possible D match to TRBD1 (5 bases). Looked up from germline, CDR1 is SGHDT and CDR2 is YYEEEE. The V gene lost 1 base and the J gene lost 5 bases, with 21 bases spanning the gap. The CDR3 is made up of 17 amino acids. CDR3 in amino acids: CASSLWDPRQPGYGYTF. The CDR3 nucleotides read TGTGCCAGCAGCTTGTGGGACCCGCGCCAGCCAGGGTATGGCTACACCTTC. Using reference TRBV5-6 and TRBJ1-2 for the parts outside the CDR3, the full variable domain is DAGVTQSPTHLIKTRGQQVTLRCSPKSGHDTVSWYQQALGQGPQFIFQYYEEEERQRGNFPDRFSGHQFPNYSSELNVNALLLGDSALYLCASSLWDPRQPGYGYTFGSGTRLTVV.

This rearrangement joins TRBV7-6 to TRBJ2-2, with a possible D match to TRBD2 (5 bases). This CDR3 is built from 16 residues. V shed 3 bases and J shed 4 bases, with 15 bases lying between them. The V gene's germline CDR1 is SGHVS and CDR2 FNYEAQ. The CDR3 coding sequence is TGTGCCAGCAGCTTCAGAACCGGGATAACCACCGGGGAGCTGTTTTTT. This encodes CASSFRTGITTGELFF.